The next 24 T cell receptor beta chains were all read from a single sample in a study of T cells after posttransplantation cyclophosphamide. Sampled 1 year posttransplant, controls received myeloablative marrow transplants, methotrexate and a calcineurin inhibitor. TCRdb keeps only in-frame clones here, not all; method: immunoSEQ multiplex PCR. There are about 22,000 clones in the sample; around 90% occur only once, and 8.2% lies in the top ten. The sample in question was PBMCs, obtained after an allogeneic stem cell transplant with a calcineurin inhibitor and methotrexate. These TCRs come from a female patient aged 45-60 years who received an allogeneic stem cell transplant from an unrelated donor, was CMV-positive, and had chronic GVHD only. These T cells may partly come from the graft donor.

This clone was seen only a few times. The rearrangement links TRBV5-1 to TRBJ1-1, with TRBD1 matching over 10 bases. The length of the CDR3 is 14 residues. Germline CDR1 and CDR2: SGHRS and YFSETQ. The ends lost 1 base at V and 4 bases at J; junction bases unmatched: 1. The chain's CDR3 is CASSLWTGGTEAFF. The CDR3 coding sequence is TGCGCCAGCAGCTTGTGGACAGGGGGCACTGAAGCTTTCTTT.

The DNA for the CDR3 is TGTGCCAGCAGCGTTGGGGGCGCAGAGACCCAGTACTTC. It is translated as CASSVGGAETQYF. The chain combines TRBV9 with TRBJ2-5; possible D gene TRBD1, 6 bases. This CDR3 region has 13 residues. The ends were cut back, 2 bases at V and 4 bases at J, with 9 bases in the middle. CDR1 is SGDLS, CDR2 YYNGEE, per germline.

This sequence joins TRBV5-1 and TRBJ1-6, with TRBD1 matching over 9 bases. V gave up 4 bases and J gave up 8 bases; unmatched junction bases: 7. The CDR3 consists of 15 residues. Looked up from germline, CDR1 is SGHRS and CDR2 is YFSETQ. In DNA form, the CDR3 reads TGCGCCAGCAGCCCCATAACAGGGGGCGATTCACCCCTCCACTTT. This codes for CASSPITGGDSPLHF.

The chain uses TRBV7-2 and TRBJ2-7; the match to TRBD1 covers 8 bases. Trimming at V came to 3 bases and at J to 5 bases, leaving 6 bases not matched to a gene. In germline, CDR1 is SGHTA, CDR2 FQGNSA. This CDR3 contains 14 residues. The CDR3 is CASSLAGGMDEQYF. The CDR3, as DNA: TGTGCCAGCAGCTTGGCAGGGGGCATGGACGAGCAGTACTTC. The full variable domain, with the rest looked up from reference TRBV7-2 and TRBJ2-7, is GAGVSQSPSNKVTEKGKDVELRCDPISGHTALYWYRQSLGQGLEFLIYFQGNSAPDKSGLPSDRFSAERTGGSVSTLTIQRTQQEDSAVYLCASSLAGGMDEQYFGPGTRLTVT.

The V gene is TRBV28, the J gene TRBJ2-1; 7 bases map to TRBD1. Losses at the gene ends were 2 bases for V and 9 bases for J; bases not matched to a gene: 16. The CDR3 has 17 residues. Germline assignment: CDR1 MDHEN and CDR2 SYDVKM. In DNA, the CDR3 is TGTGCCAGCAGTTTAGGGCCGGGACAGACAAAGAAGAGTGAGCAGTTCTTC. Translating it yields CASSLGPGQTKKSEQFF.

J is TRBJ2-5 and V is TRBV4-2; perhaps TRBD2 as D (5 bases). The germline gives CDR1 LGHNA, CDR2 YNFKEQ. V was trimmed by 3 bases and J by 1 base, leaving 6 bases between them. The CDR3 length is 13 residues. The CDR3 loop reads CASSHEGQETQYF. DNA for the CDR3: TGTGCCAGCAGCCACGAGGGCCAAGAGACCCAGTACTTC.

On this clone itself: One junction end disagrees with the germline gene, perhaps due to a read error. This chain joins TRBV7-7 and TRBJ2-1; D is possibly TRBD2 (5 bases). Germline assignment: CDR1 SSHAT and CDR2 FNYEAQ (reference sequence). This CDR3 has 16 residues. The CDR3 region has the DNA TGTGCTAGCAGCAGCGTCGAGGGTACCCGCTACAATGAGCAGTTCTTC. Translated, it gives CASSSVEGTRYNEQFF.

The V call is TRBV4-1, the J call TRBJ2-5; TRBD2 matches at 10 bases. This CDR3 has 18 amino acids. Germline V gene sequence: CDR1 MGHRA, CDR2 YSYEKL. V shed 1 base, J shed 4 bases, and the junction held 12 bases outside the gene matches. The CDR3 DNA sequence: TGCGCCAGCAGCCAAGGTGGAGCTAGCGGGAGTTGGGGAGAGACCCAGTACTTC. This encodes CASSQGGASGSWGETQYF.

V is TRBV9 and J is TRBJ2-2; 14 bases map to TRBD2. CDR3 length: 20 residues. The V segment lost 4 bases and the J segment 2 bases; nucleotides outside the gene matches: 13. CDR1 and CDR2 from the germline V gene are SGDLS and YYNGEE. CDR3 sequence (DNA): TGTGCCAGCAGCCCTAGACTAGCGGGAGGGCGAAAGGTAAACACCGGGGAGCTGTTTTTT. Residues: CASSPRLAGGRKVNTGELFF.

V usage is TRBV7-9 and J usage is TRBJ1-1; no definite D call. Germline assignment: CDR1 SEHNR and CDR2 FQNEAQ (reference sequence). CDR3 length equals 13 residues. Trimming took off 5 bases at V and 0 bases at J, with 7 bases between the two ends. As DNA, the CDR3 is TGTGCCAGCAGCAGGACTATGAACACTGAAGCTTTCTTT. Encoded protein: CASSRTMNTEAFF.

The chain joins TRBV5-1 to TRBJ2-3; D gene unclear. This CDR3 has 15 amino acids. V was clipped by 2 bases and J by 4 bases, with 14 bases between them. Germline loops: CDR1 SGHRS, CDR2 YFSETQ. In DNA form, the CDR3 reads TGCGCCAGCAGCTTCGATAGTACGGAGTCAGATACGCAGTATTTT. Translation: CASSFDSTESDTQYF.

The gene calls are TRBV5-1 and TRBJ2-1, with D possibly matching TRBD1 (6 bases). The ends were cut back, 0 bases at V and 7 bases at J, with 14 bases in the middle. Germline assignment: CDR1 SGHRS and CDR2 YFSETQ. The CDR3 length is 15 residues. In DNA, the CDR3 is TGCGCCAGCAGCTTGGGACCGGAAAGGGGGAATGAGCAGTTCTTC. Translating it yields CASSLGPERGNEQFF.

This clone was counted once. The CDR3 is CASSESGGRADEKLFF. CDR3 DNA: TGTGCCAGCAGTGAGTCAGGGGGAAGGGCGGATGAAAAACTGTTTTTT. The chain joins TRBV11-2 to TRBJ1-4; 7 bases fit TRBD1. Trimming removed 6 bases from V and 6 bases from J; junction bases left unmatched: 13. Germline CDR1 reads SGHAT; CDR2 reads FQNNGV. The CDR3 covers 16 residues.

This chain joins TRBV10-3 and TRBJ1-2, with D perhaps TRBD1 (5 bases). Trimming cost V 2 bases and J 6 bases, with 22 bases left between them. CDR3 length equals 17 residues. Germline V gene lookup returns CDR1 ENHRY and CDR2 SYGVKD. CDR3: CAISEPFGGGISDGYTF. The CDR3 DNA sequence: TGTGCCATCAGTGAGCCCTTTGGGGGGGGGATCTCGGATGGCTACACCTTC.

V usage is TRBV19 and J usage is TRBJ2-5; weak D call: TRBD2 (7 bases). V was clipped by 3 bases and J by 5 bases, with 13 bases between them. The CDR3 is made up of 14 amino acids. CDR1 is LNHDA and CDR2 is SQIVND in the germline V gene (reference sequence). Here the CDR3 reads CASSIRGAVETQYF. CDR3 sequence (DNA): TGTGCCAGTAGTATTCGGGGGGCGGTGGAGACCCAGTACTTC.

The chain combines TRBV7-9 with TRBJ2-7; 7 bases are a match to TRBD2. Germline-derived CDR1 and CDR2 are SEHNR and FQNEAQ (reference sequence). V shed 3 bases and J 7 bases; nucleotides not matched to a gene: 9. The CDR3 length is 14 residues. CDR3 nucleotides: TGTGCCAGCAGCTTCGGGGGAGGGCCTCGGGAGCAGTACTTC. This gives the protein CASSFGGGPREQYF.

The V and J genes are TRBV2 and TRBJ2-2; D is perhaps TRBD1 (6 bases). V lost 4 bases and J lost 5, with 8 bases in between. The CDR3 is 13 residues long. Germline loops: CDR1 SNHLY, CDR2 FYNNEI. This CDR3 reads CASSGGRTGELFF. In DNA form, the CDR3 reads TGTGCCAGCAGTGGGGGGCGGACCGGGGAGCTGTTTTTT.

The chain links TRBV4-1 to TRBJ2-6; no clear D gene. The length of the CDR3 is 16 residues. With 2 bases removed from V and 0 bases from J, the gap between germline ends came to 8 bases. Germline V lookup: CDR1 MGHRA, CDR2 YSYEKL. In DNA form, the CDR3 reads TGCGCCAGCAGCCAAAGAGGCCGCTCTGGGGCCAACGTCCTGACTTTC. The encoded protein is CASSQRGRSGANVLTF.

The chain combines TRBV5-1 with TRBJ2-7; 10 positions match TRBD2. The CDR3 sequence is 15 residues long. Losses at the gene ends were 2 bases for V and 3 bases for J; bases not matched to a gene: 5. Looked up from germline, CDR1 is SGHRS and CDR2 is YFSETQ. CDR3 in DNA: TGCGCCAGCAGCTTATCTAGCGGGGGAGTCTACGAGCAGTACTTC. Residues: CASSLSSGGVYEQYF.

This chain uses TRBV19 with TRBJ2-5, with TRBD1 identical over 8 bases. The V segment lost 6 bases and the J segment 7 bases; nucleotides outside the gene matches: 16. This CDR3 comprises 16 residues. Germline V lookup: CDR1 LNHDA, CDR2 SQIVND (reference sequence). The CDR3 sequence: CASSNSRDRPFGTQYF. The CDR3 DNA is TGTGCCAGTAGCAATAGTAGGGACAGGCCATTTGGGACCCAGTACTTC.

The chain uses TRBV4-1 and TRBJ2-7, with 7 bases identical to TRBD2. Germline V gene lookup returns CDR1 MGHRA and CDR2 YSYEKL. CDR3 length equals 18 residues. V lost 4 bases to trimming and J lost 1 base; unmatched junction nucleotides: 16. CDR3 in DNA: TGCGCCAGCAGCCCCCACGGGGTGGGACTAAGGCCGTCCTACGAGCAGTACTTC. Translated, it gives CASSPHGVGLRPSYEQYF.

This rearrangement joins TRBV15 to TRBJ2-5; either TRBD1 or TRBD2 may fit D (5 bases each). The J call is uncertain, as TRBJ2-7 better fits the DNA end. Germline values: CDR1 LNHNV, CDR2 YYDKDF (reference sequence). The CDR3 contains 15 residues. The chain's CDR3 is CATSRGTGRDYEQYF. The CDR3 coding sequence is TGTGCCACCAGCAGAGGTACGGGACGGGACTACGAGCAGTACTTC.

The chain recombines TRBV9 with TRBJ2-3; 7 positions agree with TRBD1. This CDR3 contains 15 residues. J lost 2 bases, V lost 9 bases, and 12 bases had no gene match. Germline V lookup: CDR1 SGDLS, CDR2 YYNGEE. This chain's CDR3 is CATSQTGYHTDTQYF. The CDR3 DNA is TGTGCCACCTCGCAGACAGGGTATCACACAGATACGCAGTATTTT. The variable domain in full, completed from reference TRBV9 and TRBJ2-3, reads DSGVTQTPKHLITATGQRVTLRCSPRSGDLSVYWYQQSLDQGLQFLIQYYNGEERAKGNILERFSAQQFPDLHSELNLSSLELGDSALYFCATSQTGYHTDTQYFGPGTRLTVL.

In nucleotides, the CDR3 is TGTGCCTGGAAGAGACAGGGGGGGAATACTGAAGCTTTCTTT. It yields the protein CAWKRQGGNTEAFF. The J gene is TRBJ1-1, the V gene TRBV30; 9 bases align to TRBD1. From germline, CDR1 is GTSNPN and CDR2 SVGIG (reference sequence). The length of the CDR3 is 14 residues. V was pared by 4 bases and J by 5 bases, with 8 bases of the junction left unmatched.